The entry that follows covers one T cell receptor (beta chain) sequence. The target antigen is unknown. A read error may account for a junction end that differs from germline. Looked up from germline, CDR1 is MNHNY and CDR2 is SVGAGI (reference sequence). This CDR3 contains 15 residues. The data were taken from a study of tumor and adjacent non-tumor tissue in lung cancer. Turning to the study itself: Histology: about 13 adenocarcinoma, 2 squamous cell carcinoma, 1 small cell lung cancer. Study-wide points: Patients with more diverse tumor TCRs had worse survival.

RNA was extracted from bulk tissue without any cell sorting. Between August and November 2014, newly diagnosed, chemotherapy-naive lung cancer patients underwent thoracic surgery in China. TCRbeta libraries were built with three rounds of nested PCR, modified from ARM-PCR. TCRdb recomputed calls from the multiplex PCR reads with MiXCR, one row per CDR3 protein. The repertoire consists of approximately 76,000 distinct CDR3 sequences, with approximately 68% occurring once and the leading ten covering around 12%. The specimen was lung tumor tissue. The clonotype comes from a woman aged 70-85 years with non-small cell lung cancer. The V call is TRBV6-6, the J call TRBJ2-2, with D possibly being TRBD2 (5 bases). CDR3 coding DNA: TGTGCCTGCAGTTACACGGGCCGGGTCACCGGGAAGCTGTTTTTT. This gives the protein CACSYTGRVTGKLFF.